This TCR beta chain was found in a study of T-cell memory formation after mild COVID-19. Overall study context: Clusters were largely donor specific.

5'RACE primed from the constant segment yielded TCR alpha and TCR beta cDNA libraries bearing sample barcodes and UMIs. From the 5' RACE reads, TCRdb called clonotypes with MiXCR, one entry per CDR3 protein. The sample includes 540,000 or so distinct CDR3 sequences, around 20% seen only once; the top ten take around an eighth. This clonotype was seen ten or more times. What it binds is not known. V lost 6 bases, J lost 9 bases, and 18 bases lay in between. The CDR3 consists of 14 residues. Germline CDR1 reads MNHEY; CDR2 reads SVGAGI. Findings and limits, study-wide: Second-wave clones with a day 37 peak had unconfirmed SARS-CoV-2 specificity. Mainly CM and EM harbored the contracting CD4+ clones; mainly EMRA harbored the CD8+ ones.

The sample consisted of PBMCs or a T cell subset sorted from them (not recorded which). This chain connects TRBV6-5 to TRBJ1-5, with a possible D match to TRBD1 (5 bases). This clonotype was obtained from an adult woman who had mild COVID-19 (a few samples of this study predate the infection). Cell type and time point are not known. The CDR3 sequence is CASSSGTAGGPQHF. The DNA of the CDR3 is TGTGCCAGCAGCAGCGGGACGGCGGGAGGGCCCCAGCATTTT.